This T cell receptor (beta chain) was profiled in a study of blood T cell repertoires in COVID-19. About the study: The samples span acute and convalescent COVID-19 from the United States, Italy and Spain. Nucleic acid was either cDNA or gDNA, and it came from T cells, B-cell-depleted T cells, or PBMCs.

From germline, CDR1 is MNHEY and CDR2 SVGAGI. This CDR3 is built from 14 residues. Losses at the gene ends were 6 bases for V and 8 bases for J; bases not matched to a gene: 9. As processed by the authors: Amplification of reference gene primers was used by the study to estimate nucleated cell counts. Some clones are missing from TCRdb's copy, which holds only in-frame ones; the method was immunoSEQ multiplex PCR. Clonal size and the V and J genes are those of that table, whereas D and trimming came from the DNA. Here the sample spans over 120,000 clones, approximately 86% being singletons. The sequencing input was peripheral blood. V gene TRBV6-5 combines with J gene TRBJ1-4; 7 bases are a match to TRBD1. This TCR was recovered from a man between 65 and 79 years old with acute or convalescent COVID-19. The CDR3 is CASSQWDSVEKLFF. The CDR3 DNA sequence: TGTGCCAGCAGCCAATGGGACAGCGTCGAAAAACTGTTTTTT.